This is a list of T cell receptor beta chains from one sample in a study of CXCR3-negative and CXCR3-positive naive CD8 T cells. TCRdb re-called the 5' RACE reads and gives one entry per CDR3 protein, without DNA. This table holds over 100,000 distinct CDR3 sequences. The sample was naive CXCR3- CD8+ T cells from blood. The receptor set was obtained from a human donor in good health. Some clones in this sample may be carry-over from other donors' samples. Each CDR3 is given with its conserved first and last residue.

j_call cdr3_length v_call cdr3_aa
TRBJ2-1 11 TRBV7-9 CASGPSNEQFF
TRBJ1-5 17 TRBV11-2 CASSGRSGAASNQPQHF
TRBJ2-5 16 TRBV27 CASSIQKRGSQETQYF
TRBJ2-3 17 TRBV11-3 CASSHRVASPSTDTQYF
TRBJ1-1 13 TRBV12-3/TRBV12-4 CASSGDGNTEAFF
TRBJ2-7 14 TRBV10-3 CAISEGGRVYEQYF
TRBJ2-7 14 TRBV12-3/TRBV12-4 CASSLLAGIYEQYF
TRBJ2-7 12 TRBV29-1 CSAEGGQNEQYF
TRBJ2-3 14 TRBV12-3/TRBV12-4 CASSLAGGPYTQYF
TRBJ1-1 15 TRBV12-3/TRBV12-4 CASSPGTALYYEAFF
TRBJ1-2 14 TRBV7-9 CASSLGELNYGYAF
TRBJ2-7 13 TRBV29-1 CSVHSGHRGEQYF
TRBJ2-1 13 TRBV7-2 CASSLYAGQEQFF
TRBJ2-7 14 TRBV29-1 CSVEHRGNSYEQYF
TRBJ1-5 15 TRBV9 CASSVDLGGNQPQHF
TRBJ2-2 16 TRBV6-6 CASSTKTGFNTGELFF
TRBJ2-7 17 TRBV2 CASRVAGGQGFSYEQYF
TRBJ2-4 17 TRBV21-1 CASSATRGRGTKNIQYF
TRBJ2-1 13 TRBV7-9 CASSLAWRDEQFF
TRBJ2-2 17 TRBV4-1 CASSQEPGGRNTGELFF
TRBJ2-4 17 TRBV2 CASSDSLAGPLGNIQYF
TRBJ2-1 16 TRBV25-1 CASTSDLPSPGDEQFF
TRBJ2-2 19 TRBV9 CASSPTARPRVMWTGELLF
TRBJ2-1 17 TRBV20-1 CSARNPGSSGDYNEQFF
TRBJ2-1 16 TRBV7-9 CASSPADRGVYNEQFF
TRBJ2-7 11 TRBV7-9 CASSSQDEQYF
TRBJ2-5 15 TRBV29-1 CSVEGWGFRKETQYF